Below are 3 T cell receptor beta chains sequenced from a single sample in a study of circulating CD8 cells and anti-PD-1 response in melanoma. Live CD3+CD8+TCRalphabeta+ cells were sorted into four subsets by PD-1 and/or TIGIT. Each library started from around 14 ng of total RNA using the QIAseq Immune Repertoire TCR panel. TCRdb called the reads again in MiXCR, with one record for every CDR3 protein. The sample includes 1,500 or so distinct CDR3 sequences, roughly 9.3% seen only once; the top ten take around 6%. The input for sequencing was CD8+ T cells from PBMCs, taken at baseline or after one month of anti-PD-1 therapy (not recorded which). The receptors come from a human donor with melanoma.

This clonotype appeared a few times. A much larger clone differs by one base, so this may be a read error. The chain has TRBV14 and TRBJ2-1; the D gene is possibly TRBD2 (6 bases). This CDR3 spans 14 amino acids. Germline V CDR1 and CDR2: SGHDN, FVKESK. The CDR3 reads CAGSGLGGADEQFF. The CDR3 DNA is TGTGCCGGCAGCGGCCTGGGGGGAGCGGATGAGCAGTTCTTC. Complete variable domain (other parts from reference TRBV14 and TRBJ2-1): EAGVTQFPSHSVIEKGQTVTLRCDPISGHDNLYWYRRVMGKEIKFLLHFVKESKQDESGMPNNRFLAERTGGTYSTLKVQPAELEDSGVYFCAGSGLGGADEQFFGPGTRLTVL.

This clonotype is termed medium-sized. Germline and junction disagree at one end, which may indicate a read error. This chain links TRBV19 with TRBJ1-6; weak D call: TRBD1 (6 bases). This CDR3 spans 12 amino acids. Germline V gene lookup returns CDR1 LNHDA and CDR2 SQIVND (reference sequence). CDR3 residues: CASSRGTGTQFF. The CDR3 nucleotides read TGTGCCAGTAGTAGAGGGACCGGGACACAATTCTTT.

This clonotype is termed large. The chain recombines TRBV2 with TRBJ2-1, with D hard to call. The CDR3 extends over 16 amino acids. V lost 8 bases to trimming and J lost 0 bases, with 17 bases between them. Germline-derived CDR1 and CDR2 are SNHLY and FYNNEI. The CDR3 sequence: CASVPGATSSYNEQFF. CDR3 sequence (DNA): TGTGCCAGCGTCCCTGGAGCGACGAGCTCCTACAATGAGCAGTTCTTC.